This T cell receptor beta chain stems from a study of cytomegalovirus exposure and HLA in healthy donors. The germline gives CDR1 DFQATT, CDR2 SNEGSKA (reference sequence). This CDR3 region has 11 residues. Trimming took off 0 bases at V and 7 bases at J, with 7 bases between the two ends. Primers included in the PCR were 60 Vbeta and 13 Jbeta primers. TCRdb's copy holds only in-frame clones and misses some; the assay was immunoSEQ multiplex PCR. The profile shows around 100,000 clones, around 78% of them singletons. Sequencing was done on a sample of PBMCs. This clonotype originated in a man between 35 and 55 years old in good health and CMV-seronegative. The J gene is TRBJ2-7, the V gene TRBV20-1, with D unresolved. The CDR3 nucleotides read TGCAGTGCTAGAGATTCCCTAGAGCAGTACTTC. It codes for CSARDSLEQYF.